This is a list of T cell receptor beta chains from one sample in a study of T cells in Graves' hyperthyroidism and ophthalmopathy. TCRdb passed the multiplex PCR reads through MiXCR, listing each CDR3 protein once. The sample shows about 270,000 distinct CDR3 sequences, over 20% of them seen only once. The sequencing input was blood. The source of these receptors is a man aged 30 to 45 with Graves' ophthalmopathy. Both conserved end residues are part of each CDR3. D genes are given only for firm matches. Some rows have no size entry. The others give once, few or many, or a class for an expanded clone.

>TRBJ2-3|TRBD1|.|TRBV13
CASSSGQVIHTDTQYF
TGTGCCAGCAGCTCGGGACAGGTGATTCACACAGATACGCAGTATTTT
>TRBJ2-5|TRBD1|many|TRBV30
CALTGGVGETQYF
TGTGCCTTGACAGGGGGGGTAGGGGAGACCCAGTACTTC
>TRBJ2-5|.|.|TRBV5-1
CASSLVLTAQETQYF
TGCGCCAGCAGCTTAGTACTAACAGCCCAAGAGACCCAGTACTTC
>TRBJ2-7|.|few|TRBV3-1
CASSPLIAASSYEQYF
TGTGCCAGCAGCCCCCTGATAGCGGCGAGCTCCTACGAGCAGTACTTC
>TRBJ2-5|TRBD2|few|TRBV2
CASRSEGGLGTQYF
TGTGCCAGCAGGTCTGAGGGAGGGCTAGGGACCCAGTACTTC
>TRBJ2-7|.|many|TRBV3-1
CASSQDPPGPYEQYF
TGTGCCAGCAGCCAAGATCCCCCCGGACCGTACGAGCAGTACTTC
>TRBJ2-5|TRBD2|.|TRBV11-2
CASSPGLASFQETQYF
TGTGCCAGCAGCCCGGGACTAGCGAGTTTCCAAGAGACCCAGTACTTC
>TRBJ2-5|TRBD2|once|TRBV28
CASDSSGRAGETQYF
TGTGCCAGCGACTCTAGCGGGAGGGCCGGAGAGACCCAGTACTTC
>TRBJ2-7|TRBD2|few|TRBV28
CASRVAGGEEQYF
TGTGCCAGCAGGGTAGCGGGAGGAGAAGAGCAGTACTTC
>TRBJ2-5|TRBD2|.|TRBV6-1
CASTKAGGLSETQYF
TGTGCCAGCACTAAAGCGGGAGGTCTTTCAGAGACCCAGTACTTC
>TRBJ2-7|.|many|TRBV28
CASSPGLVLSYEQYF
TGTGCCAGCAGCCCCGGGCTTGTGCTCTCCTACGAGCAGTACTTC
>TRBJ2-7|TRBD2|.|TRBV19
CASSARTSGKSSYEQYF
TGTGCCAGTAGTGCGCGGACTAGCGGCAAGAGCTCCTACGAGCAGTACTTC
>TRBJ2-1|TRBD2|few|TRBV9
CASSSPAGGPGEQFF
TGTGCCAGCAGCTCCCCAGCGGGAGGGCCCGGTGAGCAGTTCTTC
>TRBJ2-1|.|.|TRBV5-6
CASTQPRGSNEQFF
TGTGCCAGCACCCAACCGAGGGGCTCCAATGAGCAGTTCTTC
>TRBJ2-7|TRBD2|.|TRBV20-1
CSARVLADGYEQYF
TGCAGTGCTAGAGTGCTAGCGGACGGCTACGAGCAGTACTTC
>TRBJ2-5|TRBD2|.|TRBV7-2
CASSLVAGRQETQYF
TGTGCCAGCAGCCTAGTAGCGGGACGCCAAGAGACCCAGTACTTC
>TRBJ2-5|.|many|TRBV7-2
CASSFRDIETQYF
TGTGCCAGCAGCTTCAGAGATATTGAGACCCAGTACTTC
>TRBJ1-1|.|many|TRBV6-1
CASIRQEMNTEAFF
TGTGCCAGCATTAGACAGGAAATGAACACTGAAGCTTTCTTT
>TRBJ2-1|.|.|TRBV11-2
CASSLARQSSYNEQFF
TGTGCCAGCAGCTTAGCCCGACAGAGCTCCTACAATGAGCAGTTCTTC
>TRBJ2-1|TRBD2|.|TRBV5-1
CASSFQSGTTYNEQFF
TGCGCCAGCAGCTTTCAGTCCGGGACTACCTACAATGAGCAGTTCTTC
>TRBJ2-5|TRBD2|many|TRBV6-6
CASSYWGLAQETQYF
TGTGCCAGCAGTTACTGGGGACTAGCCCAAGAGACCCAGTACTTC
>TRBJ2-1|.|few|TRBV7-9
CASSSSGSYNEQFF
TGTGCCAGCAGCTCCTCGGGTTCGTACAATGAGCAGTTCTTC
>TRBJ1-1|TRBD1|few|TRBV7-9
CASSPDREAFF
TGTGCCAGCAGTCCGGACAGGGAAGCTTTCTTT
>TRBJ1-2|.|.|TRBV3-1
CASSPDRRGTAGYTF
TGTGCCAGCAGCCCCGATAGAAGAGGGACCGCTGGCTACACCTTC
>TRBJ2-1|.|.|TRBV2
CASSEGDFEQFF
TGTGCCAGCAGTGAGGGGGATTTCGAGCAGTTCTTC
>TRBJ1-4|.|few|TRBV12-3/TRBV12-4
CASSPPQRGAGEKLFF
TGTGCCAGCAGTCCCCCCCAGCGCGGGGCGGGTGAAAAACTGTTTTTT
>TRBJ1-1|.|few|TRBV28
CASSLSYIKAFF
TGTGCCAGCAGTTTATCCTATATTAAAGCTTTCTTT
>TRBJ1-6|TRBD1|.|TRBV7-2
CASSLRPGGDSPLHF
TGTGCCAGCAGCTTACGGCCAGGGGGGGATTCACCCCTCCACTTT
>TRBJ2-6|.|.|TRBV5-1
CASSPRGDGAHVLTF
TGCGCCAGCAGCCCAAGGGGGGACGGGGCCCACGTCCTGACTTTC
>TRBJ2-1|TRBD2|many|TRBV5-1
CASSLEFSSGVGGFF
TGCGCCAGCAGCTTGGAGTTCTCTAGCGGCGTGGGGGGGTTCTTC
>TRBJ2-7|TRBD1|.|TRBV7-9
CASSLGRTGDEQYF
TGTGCCAGCAGCTTAGGTAGGACAGGTGACGAGCAGTACTTC
>TRBJ2-7|.|.|TRBV6-1
CASSGTTSYEQYF
TGTGCCAGCAGTGGGACAACATCCTACGAGCAGTACTTC
>TRBJ2-1|TRBD2|few|TRBV27
CASSLLAGIDNEQFF
TGTGCCAGCAGCTTACTAGCGGGAATCGACAATGAGCAGTTCTTC
>TRBJ2-5|TRBD2|few|TRBV28
CASSLIAGGETRYF
TGTGCCAGCAGTTTAATAGCGGGGGGAGAGACCCGGTACTTC
>TRBJ2-1|TRBD2|many|TRBV20-1
CSARDFPGLANEQFF
TGCAGTGCTAGAGATTTTCCGGGACTAGCCAATGAGCAGTTCTTC
>TRBJ2-1|.|many|TRBV7-2
CASSTDNEQFF
TGTGCCAGCAGCACCGACAATGAGCAGTTCTTC
>TRBJ2-3|.|many|TRBV18
CASSPDTDTQYF
TGTGCCAGCTCACCGGACACAGATACGCAGTATTTT
>TRBJ2-3|TRBD2|.|TRBV6-1
CASIGGASTDTQYF
TGTGCCAGCATCGGGGGGGCTAGCACAGATACGCAGTATTTT
>TRBJ2-2|.|.|TRBV29-1
CSGVGTQNTGELFF
TGCAGCGGGGTCGGGACCCAGAACACCGGGGAGCTGTTTTTT
>TRBJ2-7|TRBD1|many|TRBV18
CASSTGTGVREQYF
TGTGCCAGCTCCACCGGGACAGGGGTACGAGAGCAGTACTTC
>TRBJ1-5|TRBD1|.|TRBV20-1
CSAVPSGTGRQPQHF
TGCAGTGCCGTGCCTTCTGGGACAGGGAGGCAGCCCCAGCATTTT
>TRBJ2-7|TRBD2|many|TRBV13
CASSLWGTSGYEQYF
TGTGCCAGCAGCTTATGGGGGACTAGCGGCTACGAGCAGTACTTC
>TRBJ1-2|.|.|TRBV5-8
CASSLAFRGTDYTF
TGTGCCAGCAGCTTGGCCTTCAGGGGAACGGACTACACCTTC
>TRBJ2-3|.|many|TRBV2
CASRTTESGLDTQYF
TGTGCCAGCAGGACCACTGAGTCCGGGCTCGACACGCAGTATTTT
>TRBJ2-3|TRBD1|few|TRBV11-3
CASSLRRTGSTDTQYF
TGTGCCAGCAGCTTGAGGAGGACAGGGAGCACAGATACGCAGTATTTT
>TRBJ2-1|TRBD2|.|TRBV9
CASSPRTSGSPYNEQFF
TGTGCCAGCAGCCCACGGACTAGCGGGAGTCCCTACAATGAGCAGTTCTTC
>TRBJ2-2|TRBD2|.|TRBV7-2
CASSLGSRGVSIWGPNTGELFF
TGTGCCAGCAGCTTAGGTTCCCGGGGGGTGTCGATATGGGGTCCGAACACCGGGGAGCTGTTTTTT
>TRBJ2-7|TRBD1|.|TRBV7-3
CASSSSQGYEQYF
TGTGCCAGCAGCTCCTCACAGGGGTACGAGCAGTACTTC
>TRBJ1-2|.|many|TRBV2
CASSPDRQFGYTF
TGTGCCAGCAGTCCCGACAGGCAGTTTGGCTACACCTTC
>TRBJ2-3|.|many|TRBV12-3/TRBV12-4
CASSLWDPNTQYF
TGTGCCAGCAGTTTATGGGACCCGAATACGCAGTATTTT
>TRBJ2-1|.|.|TRBV28
CASSLGRGGFGEQFF
TGTGCCAGCAGTTTAGGCAGGGGCGGGTTCGGGGAGCAGTTCTTC
>TRBJ2-1|.|.|TRBV5-1
CANSLGTADEQFF
TGCGCCAACAGCTTGGGGACTGCGGATGAGCAGTTCTTC
>TRBJ2-7|TRBD1|many|TRBV9
CASSFGQGLYEQYF
TGTGCCAGCAGCTTTGGACAGGGGCTCTACGAGCAGTACTTC
>TRBJ2-2|.|.|TRBV5-6
CASSQPTGGELFF
TGTGCCAGCAGTCAACCCACGGGCGGGGAGCTGTTTTTT
>TRBJ2-2|.|.|TRBV11-2
CASSGNRDIWLFF
TGTGCCAGCAGCGGGAACAGGGACATTTGGCTGTTTTTT
>TRBJ2-5|.|few|TRBV29-1
CSVVVSGETQYF
TGCAGCGTTGTAGTCTCCGGGGAGACCCAGTACTTC
>TRBJ2-1|.|.|TRBV6-2/TRBV6-3
CASLKAGSYNEQFF
TGTGCCAGCTTGAAGGCAGGCTCCTACAATGAGCAGTTCTTC
>TRBJ1-2|TRBD1|.|TRBV3-1
CASSQNRDRVGGYTF
TGTGCCAGCAGCCAAAACCGGGACAGGGTTGGAGGCTACACCTTC
>TRBJ2-1|.|many|TRBV11-3
CASTSPGSGEQFF
TGTGCCAGCACTTCCCCGGGATCGGGTGAGCAGTTCTTC